The 21 T cell receptor beta chains below come from one sample, sequenced in a study of T cells after yellow fever vaccination. TCRdb used MiXCR to reprocess the 5' RACE reads, holding one entry per CDR3 protein. The sample gives about 120,000 distinct CDR3 sequences, 7.2% of which show up once; approximately 2.7% is in the top ten. The sequencing here drew on CD4+ T cells sorted from PBMCs, taken 35 to 50 days after the first yellow fever vaccination. Receptors originate from a man in his late teens or twenties who received the YFV17D yellow fever vaccine.

This clonotype was observed many times. V usage is TRBV7-8 and J usage is TRBJ1-5, with 7 bases aligning to TRBD1. The ends lost 5 bases at V and 6 bases at J; junction bases unmatched: 4. Germline CDR1 and CDR2: SGHVS and FQNEAQ. This CDR3 spans 13 amino acids. The CDR3 coding sequence is TGTGCCAGCAGCACGGACAGGCGTCAGCCCCAGCATTTT. It translates to CASSTDRRQPQHF.

This clonotype was observed at least ten times. The rearrangement uses TRBV21-1 and TRBJ2-5; the table's D gene call, TRBD1, was not cross checked with the DNA. TRBV21-1 is reported as a pseudogene. CDR3 length: 16 amino acids. The CDR3 reads CASSKGGKKTQETQYF. CDR3 nucleotide sequence: TGTGCCAGCAGCAAAGGGGGGAAGAAGACTCAAGAGACCCAGTACTTC.

This clonotype was counted at least ten times. The rearrangement uses TRBV11-2 and TRBJ1-1; TRBD1 agrees at 9 bases. This CDR3 has 16 amino acids. The germline CDR1 and CDR2 sequences are SGHAT and FQNNGV. V lost 5 bases and J lost 4; bases outside the gene matches: 11. CDR3 bases: TGTGCCAGCAGCGGCCCGGGACAGGGTTCGGGCACTGAAGCTTTCTTT. Amino acids: CASSGPGQGSGTEAFF.

This clonotype was counted many times. The chain uses TRBV12-3 or TRBV12-4 and TRBJ2-7; 7 bases line up with TRBD1. J gave up 3 bases and V 7 bases, and 6 bases lay outside the gene matches. This CDR3 comprises 13 residues. In DNA, the CDR3 is TGTGCCAGCACCGGGACAGCGAACTACGAGCAGTACTTC. Amino acids: CASTGTANYEQYF.

This clonotype was recorded many times. One end of the junction fails to match germline, which may point to a read error. The chain couples TRBV5-1 to TRBJ1-1; no definite D call. The CDR3 runs to 11 residues. Germline CDR1 SGHRS, CDR2 YFSETQ. The CDR3 DNA sequence: TGCGCCAACAGCCGGGACACTGAAGCTTTCTTT. It specifies CANSRDTEAFF.

Ten or more counts support this clonotype. The chain employs TRBV5-1 and TRBJ2-4; 8 bases align to TRBD1. Germline values: CDR1 SGHRS, CDR2 YFSETQ. V shed 0 bases, J shed 6 bases, and the junction held 8 bases outside the gene matches. The CDR3 runs 16 residues. The DNA of the CDR3 is TGCGCCAGCAGCTTGGGCACAGGGGGTTCACGAAACATTCAGTACTTC. As protein: CASSLGTGGSRNIQYF.

In this sample, this clonotype turned up a few times. The rearrangement links TRBV12-3 or TRBV12-4 to TRBJ2-5; D could derive from TRBD1 or TRBD2 (5 bases each). The CDR3 runs to 14 residues. Trimming took 5 bases from V and 3 from J, leaving 13 bases between them. The CDR3 DNA reads as TGTGCCAGCAGTCCGGGGCAGGACGAAGAGACCCAGTACTTC. It yields the protein CASSPGQDEETQYF.

This clonotype appeared many times. This sequence joins TRBV10-1 and TRBJ2-5, with D unclear. V was clipped by 2 bases and J by 4 bases, with 11 bases between them. CDR1 is WNHNN and CDR2 is SYGVQD in the germline V gene (reference sequence). This CDR3 has 14 amino acids. The DNA of the CDR3 is TGCGCCAGCAGTGAGAGGGCCAGCCGAGAGACCCAGTACTTC. Translating it yields CASSERASRETQYF.

This clonotype appeared many times. The chain is built from TRBV12-3 or TRBV12-4 and TRBJ2-1; D may be TRBD1 (5 bases). Between the trimmed V and J ends, which lost 4 bases and 8 bases, there was a span of 9 bases. This CDR3 contains 12 residues. CDR3 DNA: TGTGCCAGCAGTTCCAGGGTCGATGAGCAGTTCTTC. Protein sequence: CASSSRVDEQFF.

This clonotype was observed at least ten times. The CDR3 protein is CANSPSGTQETQYF. The CDR3 DNA reads TGTGCCAACTCTCCATCCGGGACCCAAGAGACCCAGTACTTC. V usage is TRBV10-3 and J usage is TRBJ2-5, with D possibly being TRBD1 or TRBD2 (5 bases each). CDR3 length equals 14 residues. The germline CDR1 and CDR2 sequences are ENHRY and SYGVKD. Trimming removed 10 bases from V and 1 base from J, with 16 bases in between.

This clonotype was detected ten times or more. The J gene is TRBJ1-1, the V gene TRBV7-2; weak D call: TRBD1 (5 bases). CDR3 length equals 14 residues. V was trimmed by 3 bases and J by 4 bases, leaving 12 bases between them. Germline values: CDR1 SGHTA, CDR2 FQGNSA. The CDR3 here is CASSLAGFSTEAFF. In DNA form, the CDR3 reads TGTGCCAGCAGCTTGGCAGGGTTTAGCACTGAAGCTTTCTTT. The full variable domain, its missing parts supplied by reference TRBV7-2 and TRBJ1-1, is GAGVSQSPSNKVTEKGKDVELRCDPISGHTALYWYRQSLGQGLEFLIYFQGNSAPDKSGLPSDRFSAERTGGSVSTLTIQRTQQEDSAVYLCASSLAGFSTEAFFGQGTRLTVV.

This clonotype was observed at least ten times. The chain couples TRBV5-1 to TRBJ2-1; no clear D gene. This CDR3 has 14 residues. V lost 0 bases to trimming and J lost 3 bases, with 7 bases between them. CDR1 and CDR2 from the germline V gene are SGHRS and YFSETQ. The CDR3 nucleotides read TGCGCCAGCAGCTTGGGAATTCTCTACAATGAGCAGTTCTTC. Its translation is CASSLGILYNEQFF.

This clonotype was counted ten times or more. The chain recombines TRBV7-2 with TRBJ1-1, with TRBD1 matching 12 bases. CDR1 is SGHTA and CDR2 is FQGNSA in the germline V gene. The CDR3 spans 14 residues. With V trimmed by 5 bases and J by 5 bases, 3 bases remained unmatched. The CDR3 here is CASSRDRGLTEAFF. Here the CDR3 DNA reads TGTGCCAGCAGCCGGGACAGGGGGCTTACTGAAGCTTTCTTT.

This clonotype has at least ten counts. In DNA form, the CDR3 reads TGTGCCAGCAGCCGACTAGCGGGGGGGAGCTCCTACAATGAGCAGTTCTTC. Its translation is CASSRLAGGSSYNEQFF. V is TRBV11-2 and J is TRBJ2-1; TRBD2 matches at 14 bases. The CDR3 consists of 17 residues. Germline CDR1 is SGHAT and CDR2 is FQNNGV. The trim removed 5 bases at V and 0 bases at J, leaving 3 bases unmatched.

There are many counts of this clonotype. The chain recombines TRBV3-1 with TRBJ2-3, with D unclear. The CDR3 runs to 15 residues. Trimming removed 3 bases from V and 0 bases from J, with 10 bases in between. The germline V gene has CDR1 LGHDT and CDR2 YNNKEL (reference sequence). The CDR3 protein is CASSQGLESTDTQYF. For the CDR3, the DNA is TGTGCCAGCAGCCAGGGCCTCGAGAGCACAGATACGCAGTATTTT.

This clonotype was counted only a few times. The chain recombines TRBV19 with TRBJ2-5, with TRBD2 matching 8 bases. In germline, CDR1 is LNHDA, CDR2 SQIVND (reference sequence). Trimming took 8 bases from V and 1 from J; bases not matched to a gene: 12. This CDR3 has 16 residues. The CDR3 spells CASGYTSGVLQETQYF. CDR3 DNA: TGTGCCAGTGGATACACTAGCGGTGTACTCCAAGAGACCCAGTACTTC.

This clonotype came up many times. The V call is TRBV29-1, the J call TRBJ2-3, with no clear D. CDR3 length equals 14 residues. Germline V gene data show CDR1 as SQVTM and CDR2 as ANQGSEA. V dropped 3 bases and J dropped 4 bases, with 14 bases sitting between them. CDR3 sequence (DNA): TGCAGCGTTGATCGAAAGTTAATCGCAGATACGCAGTATTTT. It is translated as CSVDRKLIADTQYF.

At least ten counts were recorded for this clonotype. The rearrangement joins TRBV7-2 to TRBJ1-2; the D is unclear. Per germline, CDR1 SGHTA and CDR2 FQGNSA. With 5 bases removed from V and 4 bases from J, the gap between germline ends came to 17 bases. The CDR3 has 15 amino acids. The CDR3 loop reads CASSLGYGSFYGYTF. The CDR3 region has the DNA TGTGCCAGCAGCCTAGGATACGGGAGCTTCTATGGCTACACCTTC.

This clonotype was seen many times. The rearrangement uses TRBV12-3 or TRBV12-4 and TRBJ1-1, with D uncertain. The length of the CDR3 is 13 residues. V was trimmed by 2 bases and J by 0 bases, leaving 4 bases between them. Here the CDR3 DNA reads TGTGCCAGCAGTTTAAGAATGAACACTGAAGCTTTCTTT. This sequence encodes CASSLRMNTEAFF.

This clonotype was recorded at least ten times. This chain uses TRBV9 with TRBJ2-4; 10 bases are shared with TRBD2. The CDR3 runs to 18 residues. The ends lost 0 bases at V and 3 bases at J; junction bases unmatched: 9. The germline V gene encodes CDR1 SGDLS and CDR2 YYNGEE. As DNA, the CDR3 is TGTGCCAGCAGCGTAGCACCTAGCGGGGGCAGTGTCAAAAACATTCAGTACTTC. It is translated as CASSVAPSGGSVKNIQYF.

At least ten counts were recorded for this clonotype. V gene TRBV5-4 combines with J gene TRBJ2-6; D assignment may be TRBD1 or TRBD2 (8 bases each). Trimming took 7 bases from V and 0 from J, leaving 17 bases between them. Germline V gene sequence: CDR1 SGHNT, CDR2 YYREEE (reference sequence). The CDR3 consists of 17 residues. CDR3 sequence (DNA): TGTGCCAGCCCGGGAGGGACAGGAGTCTCTGGGGCCAACGTCCTGACTTTC. Its protein product is CASPGGTGVSGANVLTF. The complete variable domain, with remaining parts taken from reference TRBV5-4 and TRBJ2-6, reads ETGVTQSPTHLIKTRGQQVTLRCSSQSGHNTVSWYQQALGQGPQFIFQYYREEENGRGNFPPRFSGLQFPNYSSELNVNALELDDSALYLCASPGGTGVSGANVLTFGAGSRLTVL.